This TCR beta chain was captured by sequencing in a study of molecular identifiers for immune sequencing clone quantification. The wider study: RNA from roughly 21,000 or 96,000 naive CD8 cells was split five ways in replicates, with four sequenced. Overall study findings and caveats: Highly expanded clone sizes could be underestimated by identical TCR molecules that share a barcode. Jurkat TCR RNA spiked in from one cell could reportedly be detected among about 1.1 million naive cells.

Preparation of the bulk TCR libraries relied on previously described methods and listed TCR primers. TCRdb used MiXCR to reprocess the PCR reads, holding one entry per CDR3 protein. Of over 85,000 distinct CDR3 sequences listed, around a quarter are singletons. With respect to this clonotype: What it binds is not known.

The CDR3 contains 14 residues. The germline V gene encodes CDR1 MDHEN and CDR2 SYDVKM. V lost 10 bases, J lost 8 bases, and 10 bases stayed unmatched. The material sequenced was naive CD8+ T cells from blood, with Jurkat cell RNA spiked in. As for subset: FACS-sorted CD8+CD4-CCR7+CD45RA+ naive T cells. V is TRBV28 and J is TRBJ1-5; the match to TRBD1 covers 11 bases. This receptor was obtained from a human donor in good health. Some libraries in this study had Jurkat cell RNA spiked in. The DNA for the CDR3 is TGTGCCATCTCTCCGGACAGGGGGCTGGAGCCCCAGCATTTT. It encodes CAISPDRGLEPQHF.